The next 22 T cell receptor beta chains were all read from a single sample in a study of CD8+CD57+ T cells in acquired aplastic anemia. Profiling of TCR beta VDJ combinations and CDR3 sequences used genomic DNA as template. TCRdb reprocessed the reads with MiXCR, giving one entry per CDR3 protein. This sample carries over 150,000 distinct CDR3 sequences, nearly 50% of them seen once, and the ten largest clones take around 13%. Sequencing involved patients with CD8+CD57+ cell expansion previously shown by flow cytometry. Sequenced: sorted CD4+, CD8+, or CD8+CD57+ T cells (not recorded which) from PBMCs. These receptors were collected from a human donor with aplastic anemia.

To note about this clonotype: One end of the junction varies from germline; a read error may be responsible. The V call is TRBV20-1, the J call TRBJ2-7; 9 bases agree with TRBD1. CDR1 is DFQATT and CDR2 is SNEGSKA in the germline V gene (reference sequence). The CDR3 consists of 13 residues. DNA for the CDR3: TGCAGCGCTACCGGGACAGGGAGTAACGAGCAGTACTTC. Its translation: CSATGTGSNEQYF.

The chain joins TRBV19 to TRBJ1-5; D is unresolved. Per the germline V gene, CDR1 is LNHDA and CDR2 is SQIVND (reference sequence). The V and J ends lost 5 bases and 8 bases respectively, with 13 bases between them. The CDR3 has 13 amino acids. CDR3 DNA: TGTGCCAGTAGTCCGGACTTACTCAAGCCCCAGCATTTT. Translating gives CASSPDLLKPQHF.

This chain uses TRBV6-1 with TRBJ2-7; TRBD2 agrees at 11 bases. The V gene end was trimmed by 4 bases and the J gene end by 6 bases; junction bases not matched to a gene: 8. Per the germline V gene, CDR1 is MNHNS and CDR2 is SASEGT. The CDR3 spans 15 residues. The CDR3 spells CASSGPTSGTGEQYF. The CDR3 DNA follows: TGTGCCAGCAGTGGTCCGACTAGCGGGACGGGCGAGCAGTACTTC.

This clonotype was counted ten times or more. The rearrangement joins TRBV6-2 or TRBV6-3 to TRBJ1-3; perhaps TRBD1 as D (5 bases). CDR1 is MNHEY, CDR2 SVGEGT, per germline. The length of the CDR3 is 17 residues. Trimming pared 0 bases from V and 4 bases from J, leaving 16 bases between. CDR3 loop: CASSYSIVTASGNTIYF. The CDR3 coding sequence is TGTGCCAGCAGTTACTCGATCGTGACAGCCTCAGGAAACACCATATATTTT.

This clonotype was recorded at least ten times. The chain links TRBV2 to TRBJ2-6, with TRBD2 as a possible D gene (5 bases). V gave up 6 bases and J gave up 0 bases, with 12 bases separating them. The V gene's germline CDR1 is SNHLY and CDR2 FYNNEI. The CDR3 is 16 residues long. The CDR3 DNA reads TGTGCCAGCAGGCTCTCGGGGAGCTCTGGGGCCAACGTCCTGACTTTC. This translates into CASRLSGSSGANVLTF.

This clonotype was observed a few times. This sequence joins TRBV28 and TRBJ1-1; D is uncertain. Germline CDR1 reads MDHEN; CDR2 reads SYDVKM. The V end lost 6 bases, the J end lost 0 bases, and 8 bases lay between the germline ends. There are 13 residues in the CDR3. CDR3 protein: CASRIRMNTEAFF. In DNA form, the CDR3 reads TGTGCCAGCAGAATAAGAATGAACACTGAAGCTTTCTTT.

The gene calls are TRBV12-3 or TRBV12-4 and TRBJ2-1, with 9 bases lining up with TRBD1. This CDR3 contains 15 residues. V dropped 3 bases and J dropped 4; count of bases not matched to a gene: 4. CDR3 sequence (DNA): TGTGCCAGCAGTTTCCGACAGGGGGTATACAATGAGCAGTTCTTC. Protein: CASSFRQGVYNEQFF.

This clonotype was seen ten or more times. The chain links TRBV5-8 to TRBJ2-3, with TRBD2 identical over 8 bases. This CDR3 is built from 14 residues. Germline-derived CDR1 and CDR2 are SGHTS and YDEGEE. V lost 4 bases to trimming and J lost 7 bases; unmatched junction nucleotides: 8. CDR3 protein: CASSPGRELNTQYF. For the CDR3, the DNA is TGTGCCAGCAGCCCCGGGAGGGAACTCAATACGCAGTATTTT.

As DNA, the CDR3 is TGCAGCGTTGCGCGGAGGGATACGCAGTATTTT. The encoded protein is CSVARRDTQYF. This chain uses TRBV29-1 with TRBJ2-3, with D maybe TRBD2 (5 bases). The CDR3 is made up of 11 amino acids. From germline, CDR1 is SQVTM and CDR2 ANQGSEA. Between the trimmed V and J ends, which lost 4 bases and 6 bases, there was a span of 8 bases.

This clonotype was found a few times. Just one base apart from a much larger clone, this may be a read error. The V and J genes are TRBV2 and TRBJ2-3, with D perhaps given as TRBD1 or TRBD2 (6 bases each). The V end lost 7 bases, the J end lost 2 bases, and 13 bases lay between the germline ends. Germline CDR1 reads SNHLY; CDR2 reads FYNNEI. CDR3 length: 14 amino acids. CDR3 residues: CASKGGIPTDTQYF. CDR3 DNA sequence: TGTGCCAGCAAAGGGGGGATCCCCACAGATACGCAGTATTTT.

This clonotype has more than one count but fewer than ten. This rearrangement joins TRBV7-2 to TRBJ1-4; D gene uncertain. The CDR3 has 15 amino acids. CDR1 and CDR2 from the germline V gene are SGHTA and FQGNSA. The V and J ends lost 1 base and 0 bases respectively, with 6 bases between them. As DNA, the CDR3 is TGTGCCAGCAGCTTAGACTTTGCAACTAATGAAAAACTGTTTTTT. Protein sequence: CASSLDFATNEKLFF. The full variable domain, its missing parts supplied by reference TRBV7-2 and TRBJ1-4, is GAGVSQSPSNKVTEKGKDVELRCDPISGHTALYWYRQSLGQGLEFLIYFQGNSAPDKSGLPSDRFSAERTGGSVSTLTIQRTQQEDSAVYLCASSLDFATNEKLFFGSGTQLSVL.

The chain couples TRBV19 to TRBJ1-6; no clear D. The CDR3 is made up of 15 amino acids. Germline V lookup: CDR1 LNHDA, CDR2 SQIVND (reference sequence). The V gene lost 5 bases and the J gene lost 1 base, with 9 bases spanning the gap. CDR3 residues: CASSSEGSYNSPLHF. CDR3 nucleotide sequence: TGTGCCAGTAGTTCCGAGGGTTCCTATAATTCACCCCTCCACTTT.

This rearrangement joins TRBV15 to TRBJ1-5, with D possibly TRBD1 on 5 matching bases. The CDR3 is 15 residues long. In germline, CDR1 is LNHNV, CDR2 YYDKDF (reference sequence). Trimming shortened V by 1 base and J by 0 bases, and 7 bases separated the two germline ends. In DNA form, the CDR3 reads TGTGCCACCAGCAGAGTGAGGGGTAGCAATCAGCCCCAGCATTTT. Protein product: CATSRVRGSNQPQHF.

The V and J genes are TRBV2 and TRBJ1-1; 8 bases line up with TRBD1. In germline, CDR1 is SNHLY, CDR2 FYNNEI. Trimming at V came to 7 bases and at J to 0 bases, leaving 7 bases not matched to a gene. The CDR3 has 15 residues. This CDR3 reads CASTKQGGLNTEAFF. The CDR3 DNA sequence: TGTGCCAGCACGAAACAGGGGGGGTTGAACACTGAAGCTTTCTTT. The whole variable domain, filled in from reference TRBV2 and TRBJ1-1, reads EPEVTQTPSHQVTQMGQEVILRCVPISNHLYFYWYRQILGQKVEFLVSFYNNEISEKSEIFDDQFSVERPDGSNFTLKIRSTKLEDSAMYFCASTKQGGLNTEAFFGQGTRLTVV.

The rearrangement links TRBV10-3 to TRBJ2-3; tentatively, D is TRBD2 (6 bases). The CDR3 is made up of 12 amino acids. Germline CDR1 is ENHRY and CDR2 is SYGVKD. V lost 10 bases and J lost 9, with 17 bases in between. CDR3 nucleotides: TGTGCCACGGAGACTAGTTTGTCGACGCAGTATTTT. It yields the protein CATETSLSTQYF.

This rearrangement joins TRBV10-3 to TRBJ2-2; possibly TRBD1 for D (5 bases). There are 11 residues in the CDR3. Germline loops: CDR1 ENHRY, CDR2 SYGVKD. V was clipped by 4 bases and J by 8 bases, with 5 bases between them. The CDR3 protein is CAISGTGELFF. The CDR3 region has the DNA TGTGCCATCAGTGGGACAGGGGAGCTGTTTTTT.

At least ten counts were recorded for this clonotype. V gene TRBV20-1 combines with J gene TRBJ2-1; weak D call: TRBD2 (5 bases). Trimming took 6 bases from V and 6 from J, leaving 18 bases between them. Germline V gene data show CDR1 as DFQATT and CDR2 as SNEGSKA (reference sequence). This CDR3 is built from 14 residues. This CDR3 is CSARRTAASNEQFF. Here the CDR3 DNA reads TGCAGTGCCAGGAGGACGGCGGCAAGCAATGAGCAGTTCTTC.

This clonotype was detected ten times or more. The gene calls are TRBV24-1 and TRBJ1-6, with 8 bases lining up with TRBD1. V lost 3 bases and J lost 10; bases outside the gene matches: 4. Germline assignment: CDR1 KGHDR and CDR2 SFDVKD. This CDR3 has 14 amino acids. The CDR3 coding sequence is TGTGCCACCAGTGATGGGACAGGAGTCTCACCCCTCCACTTT. It is translated as CATSDGTGVSPLHF.

This clonotype has at least ten counts. This chain connects TRBV10-3 to TRBJ2-3; the D is unclear. CDR3 size: 12 residues. V dropped 4 bases and J dropped 1 base, with 3 bases sitting between them. Germline CDR1 is ENHRY and CDR2 is SYGVKD. The CDR3 DNA is TGTGCCATCAGTGGAGGCACAGATACGCAGTATTTT. Translation gives CAISGGTDTQYF.

The chain has TRBV11-2 and TRBJ1-2, with 7 nucleotides matching TRBD1. Germline trimming cut 5 bases from V and 6 bases from J; bases unmatched to any gene: 6. The V gene's germline CDR1 is SGHAT and CDR2 FQNNGV. The CDR3 extends over 13 amino acids. The chain's CDR3 is CASSTTGVDGYTF. The DNA of the CDR3 is TGTGCCAGCAGCACCACAGGGGTGGATGGCTACACCTTC.

This clonotype appeared a few times. This chain connects TRBV9 to TRBJ1-1; D remains unclear. CDR3 size: 12 residues. With 3 bases removed from V and 5 bases from J, the gap between germline ends came to 8 bases. The germline gives CDR1 SGDLS, CDR2 YYNGEE. In DNA, the CDR3 is TGTGCCAGCAGCGCGGGTGAAACTGAAGCTTTCTTT. Protein product: CASSAGETEAFF.

V and J are TRBV15 and TRBJ1-4; a weak D match, TRBD1 (5 bases). V lost 3 bases, J lost 5 bases, and 7 bases lay in between. This CDR3 is 13 amino acids long. CDR1 is LNHNV and CDR2 is YYDKDF in the germline V gene (reference sequence). In DNA form, the CDR3 reads TGTGCCACCAGCAGGGGACTGAATGAAAAACTGTTTTTT. It yields the protein CATSRGLNEKLFF.